These 9 T cell receptor beta chains were all obtained from the same sample, sequenced in a study of blood T cells in healthy people across ages. A J-beta primer mix and a sample-barcoded 5' primer were used in a second PCR of about 7 to 11 cycles. TCRdb processed the 5' RACE reads anew with MiXCR; each CDR3 protein has one entry. Here the sample spans 600,000 or so distinct CDR3 sequences, about 30% being singletons. Sequencing used blood. Receptors originate from a woman older than 75 in good health.

In regard to this clonotype: This may stem from a read error, because a much larger clone lies one nucleotide away. The chain couples TRBV29-1 to TRBJ2-1, with no clear D. Between the trimmed V and J ends, which lost 4 bases and 10 bases, there was a span of 20 bases. This CDR3 region has 14 residues. The germline CDR1 and CDR2 sequences are SQVTM and ANQGSEA. CDR3 nucleotides: TGCAGCGTTGTTTATCCAAGGTCGCCCAACGAGCAGTTCTTC. It specifies CSVVYPRSPNEQFF.

With regard to this clonotype: A much larger clone sits a single nucleotide away, making a read error possible. The V and J genes are TRBV20-1 and TRBJ2-3; maybe TRBD2 (5 bases). The CDR3 covers 15 residues. The germline gives CDR1 DFQATT, CDR2 SNEGSKA (reference sequence). Trimming shortened V by 3 bases and J by 4 bases, and 17 bases separated the two germline ends. The chain's CDR3 is CSARNPGIGPDTQYF. The CDR3 nucleotides are TGCAGTGCTAGGAACCCCGGGATAGGGCCAGATACGCAGTATTTT.

Remarks on this clonotype: This clone may be a read error of a much larger clone one base away. Because the CDR3 is missing its conserved closing phenylalanine or tryptophan, this is likely a read error. The chain is built from TRBV20-1 and TRBJ2-5, with 11 bases identical to TRBD1. From germline, CDR1 is DFQATT and CDR2 SNEGSKA (reference sequence). The CDR3 sequence is 15 residues long. V trimming: 5 bases; J trimming: 8 bases; junction bases outside the gene matches: 13. The CDR3 sequence: CSACSPGQGGDTQYS. As DNA, the CDR3 is TGCAGTGCTTGCTCGCCGGGACAGGGGGGGGATACCCAGTACTCC.

This clonotype was seen repeatedly, ten times or more. This chain links TRBV29-1 with TRBJ2-7; 10 nucleotides agree with TRBD1. V lost 5 bases to trimming and J lost 3 bases; unmatched junction nucleotides: 10. The CDR3 runs 15 residues. Germline V CDR1 and CDR2: SQVTM, ANQGSEA. This chain's CDR3 is CSVFSPGQGLYEQYF. CDR3 DNA: TGCAGCGTTTTTAGTCCGGGACAGGGGCTCTACGAGCAGTACTTC.

This clonotype was counted at least ten times. V and J are TRBV20-1 and TRBJ2-2, with TRBD1 identical over 9 bases. In germline, CDR1 is DFQATT, CDR2 SNEGSKA (reference sequence). The CDR3 runs 15 residues. Losses at the gene ends were 3 bases for V and 5 bases for J; bases not matched to a gene: 7. The CDR3, as DNA: TGCAGTGCTAGTGCCGGGACAGGGAGGACCGGGGAGCTGTTTTTT. This encodes CSASAGTGRTGELFF.

This clonotype was detected a few times. CDR3 sequence reads: CASSQDQRIFPSGANVLTF. CDR3 DNA: TGTGCCAGCAGCCAAGATCAACGGATCTTTCCCTCTGGGGCCAACGTCCTGACTTTC. The V call is TRBV4-2, the J call TRBJ2-6; D gene uncertain. This CDR3 region has 19 residues. The V end lost 0 bases, the J end lost 0 bases, and 15 bases lay between the germline ends. CDR1 and CDR2 from the germline V gene are LGHNA and YNFKEQ.

This clonotype was detected ten times or more. The chain has TRBV7-9 and TRBJ1-6, with D perhaps matching TRBD1 (5 bases). The CDR3 is 15 residues long. Trimming removed 1 base from V and 5 bases from J, with 9 bases in between. Germline CDR1 reads SEHNR; CDR2 reads FQNEAQ (reference sequence). The chain's CDR3 is CASSLEPGNNSPLHF. CDR3 DNA sequence: TGTGCCAGCAGCTTAGAACCAGGGAATAATTCACCCCTCCACTTT. Looking up the rest from reference TRBV7-9 and TRBJ1-6 gives the full variable domain: DTGVSQNPRHKITKRGQNVTFRCDPISEHNRLYWYRQTLGQGPEFLTYFQNEAQLEKSRLLSDRFSAERPKGSFSTLEIQRTEQGDSAMYLCASSLEPGNNSPLHFGNGTRLTVT.

This clonotype was recorded a few times. The J gene is TRBJ1-6, the V gene TRBV15, with D hard to call. CDR1 is LNHNV and CDR2 is YYDKDF in the germline V gene (reference sequence). V dropped 3 bases and J dropped 8 bases, with 17 bases sitting between them. The CDR3 has 16 amino acids. This CDR3 is CATSSPEGRSYSPLHF. CDR3 bases: TGTGCCACCAGCAGCCCAGAGGGCCGGAGTTATTCACCCCTCCACTTT. The whole variable domain, filled in from reference TRBV15 and TRBJ1-6, reads DAMVIQNPRYQVTQFGKPVTLSCSQTLNHNVMYWYQQKSSQAPKLLFHYYDKDFNNEADTPDNFQSRRPNTSFCFLDIRSPGLGDTAMYLCATSSPEGRSYSPLHFGNGTRLTVT.

V usage is TRBV11-2 and J usage is TRBJ2-7; 8 bases are a match to TRBD2. The CDR3 length is 16 residues. Germline V lookup: CDR1 SGHAT, CDR2 FQNNGV. V was clipped by 5 bases and J by 3 bases; unmatched bases: 12. The CDR3 is CASSAVGSGTYYEQYF. The CDR3 DNA reads as TGTGCCAGCAGCGCCGTGGGTAGCGGGACTTACTACGAGCAGTACTTC. Variable domain in full (rest from reference TRBV11-2 and TRBJ2-7): EAGVAQSPRYKIIEKRQSVAFWCNPISGHATLYWYQQILGQGPKLLIQFQNNGVVDDSQLPKDRFSAERLKGVDSTLKIQPAKLEDSAVYLCASSAVGSGTYYEQYFGPGTRLTVT.